Below are 21 T cell receptor beta chains sequenced from a single sample in a study of identifying expanded T cells in peripheral blood. TCRdb's copy holds only in-frame clones and misses some; the assay was immunoSEQ multiplex PCR. The sample lists 100,000 to 150,000 clones; approximately 80% were seen once. The sample comprised blood. The receptors originated from a person aged 18 to 69 in good health.

The count of this clone is one. The gene calls are TRBV28 and TRBJ1-2; perhaps TRBD1 as D (5 bases). The CDR3 has 13 amino acids. Trimming shortened V by 5 bases and J by 2 bases, and 9 bases separated the two germline ends. The germline gives CDR1 MDHEN, CDR2 SYDVKM. The CDR3 loop reads CASSRDANYGYTF. The DNA for the CDR3 is TGTGCCAGCAGTCGGGACGCAAACTATGGCTACACCTTC.

This clone was seen more than once but under ten times. As DNA, the CDR3 is TGCGCCAGCAGTGAGCCTAGAGGCTCTGGAAACACCATATATTTT. Protein: CASSEPRGSGNTIYF. The gene calls are TRBV10-2 and TRBJ1-3; no definite D call. The CDR3 is 15 residues long. Trimming shortened V by 2 bases and J by 0 bases, and 8 bases separated the two germline ends. CDR1 and CDR2 from the germline V gene are WSHSY and SAAADI.

V is TRBV7-5 and J is TRBJ1-1. TRBV7-5 is listed as a pseudogene. The CDR3 length is 10 residues. The chain's CDR3 is CARKGFEAFF. As DNA, the CDR3 is TGTGCCAGAAAAGGGTTTGAAGCTTTCTTT.

The J gene is TRBJ2-1, the V gene TRBV7-2, with a tentative D call TRBD2 (5 bases). V was trimmed by 3 bases and J by 3 bases, leaving 12 bases between them. Germline V lookup: CDR1 SGHTA, CDR2 FQGNSA. The CDR3 length is 15 residues. CDR3: CASSFGDRRYNEQFF. The DNA for the CDR3 is TGTGCCAGCAGCTTCGGGGATCGACGCTACAATGAGCAGTTCTTC.

The chain has TRBV7-8 and TRBJ1-2; D unresolved. From germline, CDR1 is SGHVS and CDR2 FQNEAQ. This CDR3 is 16 amino acids long. Trimming left V 5 bases short and J 8 bases short, with 24 bases between. The CDR3 is CASSPRPGPILWGYTF. The DNA of the CDR3 is TGTGCCAGCAGCCCTAGGCCAGGACCTATATTGTGGGGCTACACCTTC.

Note on this clone: The same CDR3 is also encoded by other DNA sequences in this sample. The V call is TRBV6-4, the J call TRBJ2-1; 14 bases match TRBD2. Germline lookup yields CDR1 MRHNA and CDR2 SNTAGT. V dropped 2 bases and J dropped 6; count of bases not matched to a gene: 0. The CDR3 is made up of 15 amino acids. CDR3 bases: TGTGCCAGCAGTGACGGGACTAGCGGGGGCAATGAGCAGTTCTTC. Amino acid sequence: CASSDGTSGGNEQFF.

The gene calls are TRBV6-6 and TRBJ2-7; 7 bases agree with TRBD2. V dropped 7 bases and J dropped 4; count of bases not matched to a gene: 10. CDR1 is MNHNY and CDR2 is SVGAGI in the germline V gene (reference sequence). The CDR3 extends over 14 amino acids. The CDR3 DNA reads as TGTGCCAGCAAAAATGACCCTAGCGGTTACGAGCAGTACTTC. Residues: CASKNDPSGYEQYF.

This clone was observed a single time. The J gene is TRBJ1-3, the V gene TRBV29-1; D call uncertain. This CDR3 contains 11 residues. CDR1 and CDR2 (germline): SQVTM, ANQGSEA. The V end lost 3 bases, the J end lost 4 bases, and 4 bases lay between the germline ends. CDR3 in amino acids: CSVERGNTIYF. The CDR3 DNA sequence: TGCAGCGTTGAGCGGGGAAACACCATATATTTT.

The rearrangement uses TRBV11-1 and TRBJ1-2; D is uncertain. The CDR3 has 14 amino acids. Trimming removed 5 bases at V and 6 bases at J, with 16 bases between. Germline V gene data show CDR1 as SGHAT and CDR2 as FQDESV (reference sequence). This CDR3 reads CASSEKGRGDGYTF. The CDR3 nucleotides read TGTGCCAGCAGCGAAAAAGGTCGGGGAGATGGCTACACCTTC.

CDR3 residues: CAISDPSGSKSSYEQYF. The DNA for the CDR3 is TGTGCCATCAGCGACCCCAGCGGGAGTAAGAGCTCCTACGAGCAGTACTTC. This chain links TRBV10-3 with TRBJ2-7; 8 bases are a match to TRBD2. Germline V gene data show CDR1 as ENHRY and CDR2 as SYGVKD. V dropped 6 bases and J dropped 0; count of bases not matched to a gene: 13. This CDR3 contains 17 residues.

This clone was seen a handful of times. The V gene is TRBV5-1, the J gene TRBJ1-2; D may be TRBD1 (5 bases). V was pared by 7 bases and J by 2 bases, with 21 bases between. The CDR3 totals 16 residues. Germline V gene data show CDR1 as SGHRS and CDR2 as YFSETQ. The CDR3 bases are TGCGCCAGCGCCTTTTCCCTCAGGGTTGGAAACTATGGCTACACCTTC. Translation gives CASAFSLRVGNYGYTF.

The CDR3 region is CASSQLDSNQPQHF. The CDR3 coding sequence is TGCGCCAGCAGCCAACTCGACAGTAATCAGCCCCAGCATTTT. The chain joins TRBV4-1 to TRBJ1-5; perhaps TRBD1 as D (5 bases). This CDR3 spans 14 amino acids. Germline V gene lookup returns CDR1 MGHRA and CDR2 YSYEKL. With 2 bases removed from V and 4 bases from J, the gap between germline ends came to 9 bases.

DNA of the CDR3: TGTGCCAGCAGCACAGGACTTCAGCCCCAGCATTTT. It encodes CASSTGLQPQHF. The rearrangement links TRBV27 to TRBJ1-5; D is perhaps TRBD1 (5 bases). The CDR3 is 12 amino acids. CDR1 and CDR2 from the germline V gene are MNHEY and SMNVEV (reference sequence). V was trimmed by 6 bases and J by 6 bases, leaving 9 bases between them.

The V and J genes are TRBV10-3 and TRBJ1-1; the match to TRBD1 covers 7 bases. In germline, CDR1 is ENHRY, CDR2 SYGVKD. The CDR3 runs to 14 residues. The V and J ends lost 6 bases and 1 base, in that order; junction bases with no gene match: 5. The CDR3, as DNA: TGTGCCATCAGCGGGACAGAAGCGAACACTGAAGCTTTCTTT. It is translated as CAISGTEANTEAFF.

The chain has TRBV4-1 and TRBJ2-1; the D gene is possibly TRBD2 (5 bases). CDR3 length: 17 residues. The V gene's germline CDR1 is MGHRA and CDR2 YSYEKL. V dropped 0 bases and J dropped 2 bases, with 14 bases sitting between them. The CDR3 sequence is CASSQDFRTAPYNEQFF. The CDR3 nucleotides read TGCGCCAGCAGCCAAGATTTTCGGACTGCCCCCTACAATGAGCAGTTCTTC.

The rearrangement links TRBV29-1 to TRBJ2-7; D perhaps matches TRBD2 (6 bases). Germline V gene sequence: CDR1 SQVTM, CDR2 ANQGSEA. CDR3 length: 13 amino acids. V was clipped by 1 base and J by 4 bases, with 11 bases between them. This CDR3 reads CSVEVGGRYEQYF. DNA of the CDR3: TGCAGCGTTGAAGTCGGAGGGAGGTACGAGCAGTACTTC.

This chain joins TRBV20-1 and TRBJ1-1; D may be TRBD1 (5 bases). This CDR3 is built from 11 residues. The germline V gene has CDR1 DFQATT and CDR2 SNEGSKA (reference sequence). Trimming left V 0 bases short and J 11 bases short, with 10 bases between. CDR3 sequence (DNA): TGCAGTGCTAGAGAATGGGGGGTGGCTTTCTTT. It is translated as CSAREWGVAFF.

Only a few counts were recorded for this clone. V and J are TRBV7-9 and TRBJ2-7; D perhaps matches TRBD1 (5 bases). CDR1 is SEHNR and CDR2 is FQNEAQ in the germline V gene (reference sequence). Trimming shortened V by 1 base and J by 7 bases, and 14 bases separated the two germline ends. There are 14 residues in the CDR3. This CDR3 reads CASSLGQGSSEQYF. The CDR3 DNA sequence: TGTGCCAGCAGCTTAGGCCAGGGTAGTTCGGAGCAGTACTTC.

The CDR3 region is CSAVGRPIHTF. The CDR3 DNA is TGCAGTGCCGTGGGACGGCCTATTCACACCTTC. This sequence joins TRBV20-1 and TRBJ1-2, with D maybe TRBD1 (5 bases). V was shortened by 6 bases and J by 12 bases, with 17 bases between the two germline ends. CDR3 length: 11 amino acids. Germline-derived CDR1 and CDR2 are DFQATT and SNEGSKA (reference sequence).

The chain is built from TRBV5-4 and TRBJ2-7; tentatively, D is TRBD2 (5 bases). With 0 bases removed from V and 3 bases from J, the gap between germline ends came to 13 bases. This CDR3 is built from 15 residues. In germline, CDR1 is SGHNT, CDR2 YYREEE (reference sequence). The CDR3 spells CASSLEGVRNYEQYF. The CDR3 nucleotides are TGTGCCAGCAGCTTGGAGGGAGTAAGAAACTACGAGCAGTACTTC.

The V gene is TRBV27, the J gene TRBJ1-4; 8 nucleotides agree with TRBD1. Per the germline V gene, CDR1 is MNHEY and CDR2 is SMNVEV (reference sequence). Trimming removed 5 bases from V and 11 bases from J; junction bases left unmatched: 10. The CDR3 has 14 residues. CDR3 bases: TGTGCCAGCAGTCCCGACAGGGGTGGCCGGAAACTGTTTTTT. Protein sequence: CASSPDRGGRKLFF.